This T cell receptor (beta chain) was identified in a study of immune characterization of retroperitoneal liposarcoma (dated by TCRdb to about 2019). In the germline V gene (reference sequence), CDR1 corresponds to MNHEY and CDR2 to SMNVEV. From its cysteine to its phenylalanine, the CDR3 spans 15 amino acids. The only DNA kept is the CDR3, 45 bases in frame from the first base. V is pared back by 3 bases and J by 3 bases, with 12 bases lying between the germline termini. With respect to this clonotype: Its antigen is currently not known. No qualities accompany the bases; no much larger clone lies one base away.

Libraries were built with PCR. For sequencing, a NextSeq 500 was employed. TCRdb applied fastp at Q25 and MiXCR to the public reads, then kept only in-frame beta chains. One record per CDR3 amino acid sequence lists the most common genes and DNA. The sample table holds approximately 11,000 distinct CDR3 sequences, of which 45% to 55% were seen once. 8.5% to 12% of the sample lies in the top ten. The receptor's source is a female donor with retroperitoneal liposarcoma. Material: tumor tissue. In this chain, TRBV27 is recombined with TRBJ2-1, with the D call tentatively TRBD1 or TRBD2, each fitting 5 bases. The nucleotides read TGTGCCAGCAGTTTCTCCGGGACCATCTACAATGAGCAGTTCTTC. This translates into CASSFSGTIYNEQFF.